The rows below give T cell receptor beta chains drawn from one sample of a study of blood T cell repertoires in COVID-19. Data came from immunoSEQ multiplex PCR; TCRdb stores just in-frame clones and leaves some out. This sample has 90,000 to 130,000 clones; about 80% occur once, and the top ten carry more than 15%. Sequencing was performed on peripheral blood. These receptors were obtained from a woman over 75 with active or convalescent COVID-19. The conserved cysteine and the conserved F or W are not part of the CDR3 here. Each record gives: clone size, J gene, CDR3 length, V gene, CDR3 protein. A clone size is listed for some rows: how often the clone was seen (once, few, many), or a class if it is expanded.

few | TRBJ2-7 | 14 | TRBV2 | ASTPRGSGRTYEQY
NA | TRBJ2-1 | 10 | TRBV21-1 | ASSLLYNEQF
few | TRBJ2-4 | 13 | TRBV2 | ASSTGGIAKNIQY
NA | TRBJ2-2 | 13 | TRBV19 | ASRYNRDNTGELF
NA | TRBJ2-3 | 11 | TRBV10-3 | AIDSGSTDTQY
few | TRBJ2-3 | 16 | TRBV7-8 | ASSLVYPLQGYTDTQY
NA | TRBJ2-5 | 12 | TRBV27 | ASSLIERQETQY
once | TRBJ1-4 | 15 | TRBV3-1/TRBV3-2 | ASSQYDRFLTNEKLF
NA | TRBJ2-3 | 14 | TRBV18 | ASSPLAGAPTDTQY
once | TRBJ2-1 | 9 | TRBV5-5 | ASHRVNEQF
NA | TRBJ2-2 | 12 | TRBV9 | ASSAQANTGELF
NA | TRBJ2-3 | 14 | TRBV27 | ASTTLAGGTADTQY
NA | TRBJ2-3 | 15 | TRBV18 | ASSPPGTSRSTDTQY
NA | TRBJ2-7 | 10 | TRBV29-1 | SVEDRGNEQY
once | TRBJ1-3 | 13 | TRBV5-1 | ASSLGPTSGNTIY
NA | TRBJ1-1 | 13 | TRBV19 | ASSPRQAMNTEAF
once | TRBJ2-7 | 12 | TRBV7-9 | ASSLNNRDDEQY
NA | TRBJ1-2 | 11 | TRBV7-3 | ASSLNPGYGYT
NA | TRBJ1-1 | 12 | TRBV6-5 | ASSFTGSNTEAF
NA | TRBJ1-2 | 12 | TRBV4-3 | ASSQAGVSYGYT
NA | TRBJ2-7 | 12 | TRBV5-1 | ASSVTSGSYEQY
NA | TRBJ1-3 | 15 | TRBV10-3 | AISESTGATSGNTIY
NA | TRBJ2-7 | 13 | TRBV10-3 | AISESPGTTYEQY
NA | TRBJ2-7 | 13 | TRBV2 | ASRWASGGSHEQY
NA | TRBJ2-7 | 13 | TRBV14 | ASSGEGQDRREQY
NA | TRBJ2-1 | 13 | TRBV6-1 | ASSEARRGVYEQF
NA | TRBJ1-3 | 13 | TRBV7-3 | ASSPTGQAGNTIY
once | TRBJ2-5 | 13 | TRBV9 | ASSVGGSTGETQY